Shown below are 5 T cell receptor beta chains from a single sample sequenced in a study of cytomegalovirus exposure and HLA in healthy donors. The PCR was carried out with 60 Vbeta primers and 13 Jbeta primers. Repertoires were generated with immunoSEQ multiplex PCR, while TCRdb's copy carries only in-frame clones and drops some. The sample contains approximately 150,000 clones, roughly 75% of which appear only once. Sequenced sample: PBMCs. These receptors were obtained from a male donor in good health and CMV-seronegative.

The V call is TRBV2, the J call TRBJ2-1, with D possibly TRBD2 on 5 matching bases. Germline V gene sequence: CDR1 SNHLY, CDR2 FYNNEI. The CDR3 runs to 12 residues. The V end lost 8 bases, the J end lost 4 bases, and 9 bases lay between the germline ends. The CDR3 DNA follows: TGTGCCAGCCGGGAACAATACAATGAGCAGTTCTTC. Protein: CASREQYNEQFF.

The rearrangement uses TRBV2 and TRBJ2-1; possibly TRBD2 for D (6 bases). Germline V gene lookup returns CDR1 SNHLY and CDR2 FYNNEI. V was cut by 4 bases and J by 4 bases, with 17 bases left in between. This CDR3 contains 16 residues. The CDR3 coding sequence is TGTGCCAGCAGTGTGGAACGGGGGATCTATTACAATGAGCAGTTCTTC. This codes for CASSVERGIYYNEQFF.

The chain carries TRBV21-1 and TRBJ1-1. TRBV21-1 is marked as a pseudogene. The CDR3 runs 12 residues. CDR3 nucleotides: TGTGCCAGCAGCCAGCGGGGCACTGAAGCTTTCTTT. Its translation is CASSQRGTEAFF.

The chain carries TRBV27 and TRBJ2-3; 9 nucleotides match TRBD1. After removal of 5 bases from V and 2 bases from J, the junction contained 14 bases not matched to a gene. CDR1 is MNHEY and CDR2 is SMNVEV in the germline V gene (reference sequence). The CDR3 runs 18 residues. The CDR3 reads CASSPTGTGYGNTDTQYF. The CDR3 DNA reads as TGTGCCAGCAGTCCGACCGGGACAGGGTATGGGAACACAGATACGCAGTATTTT.

In DNA form, the CDR3 reads TGTGCCACCAGAACCGCCGGGACTAGCGGGCGAGGGCAGTTCTTC. The encoded protein is CATRTAGTSGRGQFF. The chain links TRBV6-1 to TRBJ2-1; 12 positions match TRBD2. There are 15 residues in the CDR3. V shed 10 bases, J shed 12 bases, and the junction held 16 bases outside the gene matches. Germline V lookup: CDR1 MNHNS, CDR2 SASEGT.